This T cell receptor beta chain comes out of a study of cytomegalovirus exposure and HLA in healthy donors. Turning to the study itself: The roughly 110 validation repertoires matched the roughly 650 first-cohort repertoires in platform, a later analysis reported. The study's findings and limits: The classifier, whose performance was assessed in both the original and validation cohorts, reportedly diagnosed cytomegalovirus status with high specificity and sensitivity. TCR clusters originating in the first cohort tended to co-occur in the approximately 120 validation repertoires, according to a later analysis. The study flagged roughly 160 TCR beta chains as cytomegalovirus-associated.

With regard to this clone: Its antigen is not identified.

Assay used: immunoSEQ multiplex PCR; TCRdb lists only in-frame clones, some missing. Found here are roughly 100,000 clones, 88% of them singletons; the top ten hold less than 2%. Germline values: CDR1 MDHEN, CDR2 SYDVKM. The CDR3 consists of 13 residues. V gave up 4 bases and J gave up 8 bases; unmatched junction bases: 7. The clonotype originates from a woman aged 18-29 years in good health and CMV-seropositive. The sample consisted of PBMCs. The chain joins TRBV28 to TRBJ1-2; 7 positions agree with TRBD1. CDR3 amino acids: CASSYQGEWGYTF. CDR3 bases: TGTGCCAGCAGTTACCAGGGGGAATGGGGCTACACCTTC.